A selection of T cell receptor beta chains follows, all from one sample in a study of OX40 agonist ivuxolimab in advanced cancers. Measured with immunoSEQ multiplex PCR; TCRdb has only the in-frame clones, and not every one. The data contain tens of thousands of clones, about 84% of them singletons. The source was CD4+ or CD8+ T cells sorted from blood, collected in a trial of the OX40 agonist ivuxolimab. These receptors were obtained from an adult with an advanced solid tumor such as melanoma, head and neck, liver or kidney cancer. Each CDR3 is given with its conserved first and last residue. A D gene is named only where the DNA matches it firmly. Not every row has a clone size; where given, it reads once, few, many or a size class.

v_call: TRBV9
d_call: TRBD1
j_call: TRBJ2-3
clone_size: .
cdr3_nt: TGTGCCAGCAGCGTAGCTGGAAGGCAGGGGGTCAGCACAGATACGCAGTATTTT
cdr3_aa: CASSVAGRQGVSTDTQYF

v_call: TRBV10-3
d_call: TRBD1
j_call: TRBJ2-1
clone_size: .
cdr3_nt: TGTGCCATCAGTGAAGGGGACAGGGCGGCGAATGAGCAGTTCTTC
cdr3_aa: CAISEGDRAANEQFF

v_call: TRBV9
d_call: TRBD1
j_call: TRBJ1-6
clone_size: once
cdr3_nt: TGTGCCAGCAGCTCCCAGGTGGGTGTGACAGGGGGCGAGTCACCCCTCCACTTT
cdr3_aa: CASSSQVGVTGGESPLHF

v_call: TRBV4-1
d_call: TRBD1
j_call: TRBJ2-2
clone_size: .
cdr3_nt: TGCGCCAGCACTCGATCGGGACAGGGGGCAACCACCGGGGAGCTGTTTTTT
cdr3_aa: CASTRSGQGATTGELFF

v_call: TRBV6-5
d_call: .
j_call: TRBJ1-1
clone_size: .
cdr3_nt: TGTGCCAGCACACCAAGAACGAACACTGAAGCTTTCTTT
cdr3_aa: CASTPRTNTEAFF

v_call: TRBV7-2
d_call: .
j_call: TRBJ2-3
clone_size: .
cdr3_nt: TGTGCCAGCAGCTTGGACATGGGCCCTAGCACAGATACGCAGTATTTT
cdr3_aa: CASSLDMGPSTDTQYF

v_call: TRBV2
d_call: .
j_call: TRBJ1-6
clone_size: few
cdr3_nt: TGTGCCAGCAAAGGACCGCTGAATTCACCCCTCCACTTT
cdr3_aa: CASKGPLNSPLHF

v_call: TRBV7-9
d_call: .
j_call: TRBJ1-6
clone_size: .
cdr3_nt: TGTGCCAGCAGCCTCCCGGGGGGAAGGGATAATTCACCCCTCCACTTT
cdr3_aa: CASSLPGGRDNSPLHF

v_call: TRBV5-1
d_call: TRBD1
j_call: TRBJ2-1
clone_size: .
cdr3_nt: TGCGCCAGCAGCTTATTAGACAGGGACAATGAGCAGTTCTTC
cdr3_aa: CASSLLDRDNEQFF

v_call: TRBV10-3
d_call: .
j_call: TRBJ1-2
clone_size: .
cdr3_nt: TGTGCCACCGAGGAGGTGGCTAACTATGGCTACACCTTC
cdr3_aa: CATEEVANYGYTF

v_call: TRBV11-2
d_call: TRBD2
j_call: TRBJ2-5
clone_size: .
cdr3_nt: TGTGCCAGCAGCTTTACTAGCGGGGTAGAGACCCAGTACTTC
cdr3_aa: CASSFTSGVETQYF

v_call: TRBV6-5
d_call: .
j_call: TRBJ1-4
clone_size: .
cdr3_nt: TGTGCCAGCAGAAAGACAGGATTAAATGAAAAACTGTTTTTT
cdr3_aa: CASRKTGLNEKLFF

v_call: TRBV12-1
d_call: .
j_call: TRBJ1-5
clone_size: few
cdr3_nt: TGTGCCAGCAGCTTTTTCGGACAGCCCCAGCATTTT
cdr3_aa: CASSFFGQPQHF

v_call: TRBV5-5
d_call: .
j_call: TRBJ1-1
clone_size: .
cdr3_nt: TGTGCCAGCAGCCGACAGATTGAAGCTTTCTTT
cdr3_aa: CASSRQIEAFF

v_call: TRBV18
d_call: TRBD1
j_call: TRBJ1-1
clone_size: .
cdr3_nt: TGTGCCAGCTCAGAGGGACAGGGCGGAACTGAAGCTTTCTTT
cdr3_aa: CASSEGQGGTEAFF

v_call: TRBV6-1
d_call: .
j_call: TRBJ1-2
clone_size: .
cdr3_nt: TGTGCCAGCAGTCCATCCACAGGGAGTGGCGGCTACACCTTC
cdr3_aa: CASSPSTGSGGYTF

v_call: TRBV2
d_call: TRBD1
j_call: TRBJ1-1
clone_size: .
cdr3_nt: TGTGCCAGCACCGGACAGGGTGGGAACACTGAAGCTTTCTTT
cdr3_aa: CASTGQGGNTEAFF

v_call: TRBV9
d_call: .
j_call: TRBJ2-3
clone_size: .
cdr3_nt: TGTGCCAGCAGCGTATCACACAGCCAACTCACAGATACGCAGTATTTT
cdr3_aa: CASSVSHSQLTDTQYF

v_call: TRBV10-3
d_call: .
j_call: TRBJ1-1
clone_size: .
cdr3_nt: TGTGCCATCAGTGAGTGGGGGAGCACTGAAGCTTTCTTT
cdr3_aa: CAISEWGSTEAFF

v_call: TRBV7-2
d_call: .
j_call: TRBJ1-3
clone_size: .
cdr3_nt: TGTGCCAGCAGCTTATCGGGGGGGAATGGTGGAAACACCATATATTTT
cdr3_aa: CASSLSGGNGGNTIYF

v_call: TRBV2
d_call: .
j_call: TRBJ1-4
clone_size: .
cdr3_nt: TGTGCCAGCAGAGGGGACCCAAATGAAAAACTGTTTTTT
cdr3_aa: CASRGDPNEKLFF

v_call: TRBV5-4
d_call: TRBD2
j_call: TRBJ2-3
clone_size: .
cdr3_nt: TGTGCCAGCAGCATGAGACTAGCGGGGGGGGCAGATACGCAGTATTTT
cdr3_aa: CASSMRLAGGADTQYF

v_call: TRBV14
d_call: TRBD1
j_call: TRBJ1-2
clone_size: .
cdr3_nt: TGTGCCAGCAGCCCCCAAGGACAGGGTACCCCCACCTTC
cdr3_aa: CASSPQGQGTPTF

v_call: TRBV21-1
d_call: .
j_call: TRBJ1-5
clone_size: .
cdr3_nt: TGTGCCAGCAGCAAAGGCCCATATAGCAATCAGCCCCAGCATTTT
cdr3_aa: CASSKGPYSNQPQHF

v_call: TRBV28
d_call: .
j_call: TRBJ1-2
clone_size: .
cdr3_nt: TGTGCCAGCAGTCCGGCAGGCGGGGGGGCCGGCTATGGCTACACCTTC
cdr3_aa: CASSPAGGGAGYGYTF

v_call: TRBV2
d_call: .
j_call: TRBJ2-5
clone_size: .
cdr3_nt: TGTGCCAGCAGCCTGCAGGGAGAGACCCAGTACTTC
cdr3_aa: CASSLQGETQYF